This T cell receptor beta chain was recorded in a study of cytomegalovirus exposure and HLA in healthy donors. Looking at the study overall: Earlier work reported 117 million unique TCR beta sequences from 150 million to 200 million T cells. Whole-study findings and limits: Reportedly, fewer N-insertions than the roughly 700-donor mean appeared in an Asian-associated ancestry cluster in a later analysis.

Points on this clone: Its target is unknown.

Unmatched junction bases numbered 9, after V lost 2 bases and J lost 2 bases. CDR1 is GTSNPN, CDR2 SVGIG, per germline (reference sequence). The CDR3 has 15 residues. 60 Vbeta and 13 Jbeta primers were used in PCR. Profiled with immunoSEQ multiplex PCR; TCRdb holds only in-frame clones, not every one. The sample lists about 160,000 clones, under 90% occurring once. This TCR was sampled from a man aged 25-45 years in good health and CMV-seronegative. The sequenced material came from PBMCs. This chain uses TRBV30 with TRBJ2-7; 7 nucleotides agree with TRBD1. As DNA, the CDR3 is TGTGCCTGGAGTAGGACAGGTACCTATACCTACGAGCAGTACTTC. Its protein product is CAWSRTGTYTYEQYF.